Listed below are T cell receptor beta chains from one sample, sequenced in a study of Ad26.COV2.S vaccination and SARS-CoV-2 variants. Sequenced by immunoSEQ multiplex PCR; TCRdb stores in-frame clones only, minus some. Of 350,000 to 450,000 clones in the sample, over 75% were seen once. The sequencing used peripheral blood, collected in a trial of Ad26.COV2.S vaccine versus placebo. The receptor source for this set is a person aged 18-65 years who received the Ad26.COV2.S COVID-19 vaccine or a placebo. Each CDR3 is given with its conserved first and last residue. The D gene is left open where the match is weak. Clone size is shown for a subset of rows, as once, few, many or a class of expanded clone.

len	v_gene	j_gene	abundance	d_gene	CDR3aa	CDR3nt
14	TRBV27	TRBJ2-1	NA	TRBD1	CASVGTGLYNEQFF	TGTGCCAGCGTCGGGACAGGGCTATACAATGAGCAGTTCTTC
14	TRBV2	TRBJ1-1	NA	NA	CASSKGDGDTEAFF	TGTGCCAGCAGTAAAGGGGATGGGGACACTGAAGCTTTCTTT
14	TRBV19	TRBJ2-7	NA	TRBD2	CASSGTSGSYEQYF	TGTGCCAGTAGCGGGACTAGCGGTTCCTACGAGCAGTACTTC
13	TRBV11-3	TRBJ1-1	NA	NA	CASSKGTNTEAFF	TGTGCCAGCAGCAAGGGAACGAACACTGAAGCTTTCTTT
20	TRBV6-2/TRBV6-3	TRBJ2-2	NA	TRBD2	CASSYRFPGVSGRANGELFF	TGTGCCAGCAGTTACCGATTTCCCGGGGTTAGCGGGAGGGCCAACGGGGAGCTGTTTTTT
16	TRBV19	TRBJ1-1	NA	NA	CASSPQLQRGNTEAFF	TGTGCCAGTAGTCCTCAACTGCAAAGGGGAAACACTGAAGCTTTCTTT
15	TRBV27	TRBJ2-1	NA	TRBD1	CASSPTGQVYNEQFF	TGTGCCAGCAGTCCAACGGGACAGGTTTACAATGAGCAGTTCTTC
11	TRBV5-1	TRBJ2-2	few	NA	CASRDSGELFF	TGCGCCAGCCGCGATTCCGGGGAGCTGTTTTTT
14	TRBV10-3	TRBJ1-5	NA	NA	CAISDRVSNQPQHF	TGTGCCATCAGTGACAGGGTGAGCAATCAGCCCCAGCATTTT
15	TRBV6-1	TRBJ2-2	NA	TRBD2	CASSERASGSGELFF	TGTGCCAGCAGTGAGAGGGCTAGCGGGAGTGGGGAGCTGTTTTTT
17	TRBV11-2	TRBJ2-4	NA	TRBD1	CASSLAGQGPLGNIQYF	TGTGCCAGCAGCTTAGCGGGACAGGGTCCCTTAGGAAACATTCAGTACTTC
15	TRBV24-1	TRBJ2-7	NA	TRBD1	CATSDPGTGTYEQYF	TGTGCCACCAGTGATCCCGGGACAGGGACCTACGAGCAGTACTTC
16	TRBV10-3	TRBJ2-5	NA	TRBD2	CAISESGLAGDETQYF	TGTGCCATCAGTGAGTCAGGACTAGCGGGAGATGAGACCCAGTACTTC
13	TRBV24-1	TRBJ2-3	NA	NA	CATSTGSTDTQYF	TGTGCCACCAGTACAGGGAGCACAGATACGCAGTATTTT
14	TRBV27	TRBJ2-5	NA	NA	CASSFSGTGRTQYF	TGTGCCAGCAGTTTCAGTGGGACGGGTCGGACCCAGTACTTC
15	TRBV28	TRBJ2-7	once	TRBD2	CASSPIAGGPLLQYF	TGTGCCAGCAGCCCCATAGCGGGAGGCCCGTTGTTGCAGTACTTC
13	TRBV6-2/TRBV6-3	TRBJ2-6	once	NA	CASSYSGANVLTF	TGTGCCAGCAGCTACTCTGGGGCCAACGTCCTGACTTTC
12	TRBV4-2	TRBJ1-1	few	NA	CASSQDLTEAFF	TGTGCCAGCAGCCAAGACTTGACTGAAGCTTTCTTT
15	TRBV5-1	TRBJ2-1	NA	TRBD2	CASSFYVASGNEQFF	TGCGCCAGCAGCTTCTACGTGGCTAGCGGCAATGAGCAGTTCTTC
15	TRBV25-1	TRBJ1-6	once	NA	CASSASQQGGSPLHF	TGTGCCAGCAGTGCCAGTCAACAGGGCGGTTCACCCCTCCACTTT
13	TRBV7-3	TRBJ2-5	NA	NA	CASSLSGQETQYF	TGTGCCAGCAGCTTAAGCGGCCAAGAGACCCAGTACTTC
11	TRBV18	TRBJ1-1	NA	NA	CASSQGGEAFF	TGTGCCAGCTCTCAAGGGGGTGAAGCTTTCTTT
14	TRBV19	TRBJ1-1	NA	TRBD1	CASSTGDRDTEAFF	TGTGCCAGTAGCACAGGGGATAGGGACACTGAAGCTTTCTTT
14	TRBV28	TRBJ1-5	NA	TRBD1	CASQNRGATQPQHF	TGTGCCAGCCAGAACAGGGGAGCCACTCAGCCCCAGCATTTT
13	TRBV11-2	TRBJ2-7	NA	NA	CASSFYSNYEQYF	TGTGCCAGCAGCTTTTACAGCAACTACGAGCAGTACTTC